The next 27 T cell receptor beta chains were all read from a single sample in a study of cytomegalovirus exposure and HLA in healthy donors. It was with 60 Vbeta and 13 Jbeta primers that the PCR ran. Method: immunoSEQ multiplex PCR; TCRdb's copy keeps in-frame clones and lacks some. The sample table sets out some 110,000 clones. The sample consisted of PBMCs. The source of these receptors is a man in his forties or fifties in good health and CMV-seronegative.

CDR3 DNA: TGCGCCAGCAGCCAAGAGGACATAGGTCAGCCCCAGCATTTT. This encodes CASSQEDIGQPQHF. The gene calls are TRBV4-3 and TRBJ1-5; D is possibly TRBD1 (5 bases). CDR1 and CDR2 from the germline V gene are LGHNA and YSLEER. CDR3 length: 14 residues. The V and J ends lost 0 bases and 6 bases respectively, with 9 bases between them.

This rearrangement joins TRBV7-9 to TRBJ2-7; D perhaps matches TRBD1 (5 bases). The CDR3 runs 14 residues. The V gene lost 5 bases and the J gene lost 3 bases, with 14 bases spanning the gap. The germline V gene encodes CDR1 SEHNR and CDR2 FQNEAQ (reference sequence). The CDR3 DNA reads TGTGCCAGCAGCCCCCCAACGCAGGGCTACGAGCAGTACTTC. Translated, it gives CASSPPTQGYEQYF.

The J gene is TRBJ2-5, the V gene TRBV5-5, with TRBD1 matching 8 bases. Trimming took 1 base from V and 5 from J; bases not matched to a gene: 7. The CDR3 runs to 15 residues. CDR1 is SGHKS and CDR2 is YYEKEE in the germline V gene (reference sequence). The DNA of the CDR3 is TGTGCCAGCAGCTTGTGGACAGGGTCTTCGGAGACCCAGTACTTC. Translating it yields CASSLWTGSSETQYF.

V gene TRBV6-6 combines with J gene TRBJ2-7, with 11 bases identical to TRBD1. The CDR3 totals 16 residues. CDR1 MNHNY and CDR2 SVGAGI come from the germline V gene (reference sequence). V lost 7 bases, J lost 3 bases, and 11 bases stayed unmatched. CDR3 region: CASTRPPGQGDYEQYF. As DNA, the CDR3 is TGTGCCAGCACTCGACCCCCGGGACAGGGGGACTACGAGCAGTACTTC.

The CDR3 sequence is CASSQDENGELFF. CDR3 nucleotides: TGCGCCAGCAGCCAAGATGAGAACGGGGAGCTGTTTTTT. This rearrangement joins TRBV4-1 to TRBJ2-2; unclear D gene. The V end was cut by 0 bases, the J end by 7 bases, with 6 bases between. The CDR3 contains 13 residues. Germline CDR1 reads MGHRA; CDR2 reads YSYEKL.

This sequence joins TRBV28 and TRBJ2-7; 12 bases agree with TRBD2. This CDR3 contains 16 residues. Germline V gives CDR1 MDHEN, CDR2 SYDVKM. The V segment lost 2 bases and the J segment 3 bases; nucleotides outside the gene matches: 5. The CDR3 sequence: CASSLRLAGDIYEQYF. The CDR3 DNA is TGTGCCAGCAGTTTACGACTAGCGGGAGATATCTACGAGCAGTACTTC.

This sequence joins TRBV6-5 and TRBJ1-5; a weak D match, TRBD1 (5 bases). The germline V gene encodes CDR1 MNHEY and CDR2 SVGAGI. V lost 5 bases and J lost 6, with 14 bases in between. CDR3 length equals 14 residues. CDR3 in amino acids: CASSVRDSSQPQHF. CDR3 DNA sequence: TGTGCCAGCAGTGTCAGGGATTCGAGTCAGCCCCAGCATTTT.

V is TRBV30 and J is TRBJ2-5, with no clear D. The CDR3 runs to 13 residues. The V gene's germline CDR1 is GTSNPN and CDR2 SVGIG (reference sequence). Trimming shortened V by 1 base and J by 2 bases, and 8 bases separated the two germline ends. The CDR3 coding sequence is TGTGCCTGGAGTGAGACTCTTCAAGAGACCCAGTACTTC. Its translation is CAWSETLQETQYF. The full variable domain, its missing parts supplied by reference TRBV30 and TRBJ2-5, is SQTIHQWPATLVQPVGSPLSLECTVEGTSNPNLYWYRQAAGRGLQLLFYSVGIGQISSEVPQNLSASRPQDRQFILSSKKLLLSDSGFYLCAWSETLQETQYFGPGTRLLVL.

V usage is TRBV7-8 and J usage is TRBJ1-6; D perhaps matches TRBD1 (5 bases). The germline V and J ends were trimmed by 5 bases and 11 bases, with 13 bases remaining between them. Per germline, CDR1 SGHVS and CDR2 FQNEAQ. There are 13 residues in the CDR3. The CDR3 sequence: CASSGRVGPPLHF. The DNA of the CDR3 is TGTGCCAGCAGCGGCAGGGTTGGGCCACCCCTCCACTTT.

The J gene is TRBJ2-5, the V gene TRBV14, with 9 positions matching TRBD2. Germline values: CDR1 SGHDN, CDR2 FVKESK. V shed 2 bases, J shed 1 base, and the junction held 2 bases outside the gene matches. The CDR3 runs 15 residues. The CDR3 DNA is TGTGCCAGCAGCCAATTAGCGGGAGTCCAAGAGACCCAGTACTTC. It specifies CASSQLAGVQETQYF.

The chain is built from TRBV10-3 and TRBJ1-5, with TRBD1 as a possible D gene (5 bases). Germline V CDR1 and CDR2: ENHRY, SYGVKD. V lost 6 bases to trimming and J lost 5 bases, with 14 bases between them. This CDR3 has 14 amino acids. CDR3: CAISSQGGDQPQHF. CDR3 DNA: TGTGCCATCAGCTCCCAGGGAGGGGATCAGCCCCAGCATTTT.

The chain couples TRBV5-1 to TRBJ1-1; D not certain. Trimming removed 0 bases from V and 3 bases from J, with 6 bases in between. Germline V gene lookup returns CDR1 SGHRS and CDR2 YFSETQ. The CDR3 contains 13 residues. The CDR3 here is CASSLGSDTEAFF. CDR3 sequence (DNA): TGCGCCAGCAGCTTGGGTTCAGACACTGAAGCTTTCTTT.

The V call is TRBV7-2, the J call TRBJ1-1, with a weak D call TRBD1 (5 bases). V lost 7 bases to trimming and J lost 3 bases, with 15 bases between them. Germline V CDR1 and CDR2: SGHTA, FQGNSA. The CDR3 totals 14 residues. Here the CDR3 reads CASTLGGTDTEAFF. As DNA, the CDR3 is TGTGCCAGCACCCTCGGCGGGACGGACACTGAAGCTTTCTTT.

V and J are TRBV11-3 and TRBJ1-2; tentatively, D is TRBD1 (5 bases). CDR1 is SGHNT and CDR2 is YENEEA in the germline V gene. The ends were cut back, 5 bases at V and 0 bases at J, with 16 bases in the middle. This CDR3 comprises 16 residues. CDR3 protein: CASSGARLGSNYGYTF. The CDR3 region has the DNA TGTGCCAGCAGCGGGGCGCGATTGGGGTCTAACTATGGCTACACCTTC.

The V call is TRBV6-5, the J call TRBJ1-1, with 8 bases lining up with TRBD1. Trimming removed 2 bases from V and 0 bases from J; junction bases left unmatched: 5. CDR1 MNHEY and CDR2 SVGAGI come from the germline V gene. The CDR3 runs 16 residues. The CDR3 sequence: CASSYDNRGMNTEAFF. CDR3 DNA: TGTGCCAGCAGTTACGACAACAGGGGGATGAACACTGAAGCTTTCTTT.

V usage is TRBV25-1 and J usage is TRBJ2-7; TRBD1 is a possible D gene (5 bases). CDR3 length: 12 amino acids. Between the trimmed V and J ends, which lost 7 bases and 6 bases, there was a span of 13 bases. Germline CDR1 reads MGHDK; CDR2 reads SYGVNS. CDR3 bases: TGTGCCAGCAAAAGGGGTGGTGGCGAGCAGTACTTC. Protein sequence: CASKRGGGEQYF.

The chain links TRBV7-8 to TRBJ2-3; 9 bases are shared with TRBD2. Germline V gene lookup returns CDR1 SGHVS and CDR2 FQNEAQ. The CDR3 is 21 residues long. V trimming: 1 base; J trimming: 4 bases; junction bases outside the gene matches: 21. CDR3 sequence reads: CASSLGLRGRAEGGVADTQYF. The DNA for the CDR3 is TGTGCCAGCAGCTTAGGTCTTCGCGGGAGGGCCGAGGGGGGTGTTGCAGATACGCAGTATTTT.

The genes are TRBV19 and TRBJ2-5; D may be TRBD1 (5 bases). Gene TRBJ2-7 matches the end of the DNA better, so the J call may be wrong. The CDR3 contains 14 residues. CDR1 is LNHDA and CDR2 is SQIVND in the germline V gene (reference sequence). This CDR3 reads CASSISQGPYEQYF. In DNA, the CDR3 is TGTGCCAGTAGTATTAGCCAGGGCCCCTACGAGCAGTACTTC.

V gene TRBV7-6 combines with J gene TRBJ2-3, with TRBD2 identical over 8 bases. J was trimmed by 1 base and V by 3 bases; bases with no gene match: 6. The CDR3 runs to 16 residues. Germline V gene data show CDR1 as SGHVS and CDR2 as FNYEAQ. CDR3 region: CASSLTSAPGTDTQYF. In DNA form, the CDR3 reads TGTGCCAGCAGCTTGACTAGCGCCCCAGGCACAGATACGCAGTATTTT.

V usage is TRBV5-6 and J usage is TRBJ1-6, with no clear D. This CDR3 region has 13 residues. From germline, CDR1 is SGHDT and CDR2 YYEEEE. V lost 3 bases to trimming and J lost 9 bases, with 10 bases between them. The CDR3 bases are TGTGCCAGCAGCTCTGACCAGGCTTCACCCCTCCACTTT. Protein: CASSSDQASPLHF. Full variable domain (rest looked up from reference TRBV5-6 and TRBJ1-6): DAGVTQSPTHLIKTRGQQVTLRCSPKSGHDTVSWYQQALGQGPQFIFQYYEEEERQRGNFPDRFSGHQFPNYSSELNVNALLLGDSALYLCASSSDQASPLHFGNGTRLTVT.

The chain recombines TRBV4-2 with TRBJ2-3; 10 nucleotides line up with TRBD2. Trimming took 4 bases from V and 5 from J; bases not matched to a gene: 9. Germline lookup yields CDR1 LGHNA and CDR2 YNFKEQ. The CDR3 length is 16 residues. CDR3: CASSRGLADGQDTQYF. The CDR3 DNA reads TGTGCCAGCAGCCGAGGACTAGCGGATGGGCAAGATACGCAGTATTTT.

The gene calls are TRBV19 and TRBJ2-7; TRBD1 agrees at 8 bases. V lost 5 bases, J lost 3 bases, and 9 bases stayed unmatched. Germline values: CDR1 LNHDA, CDR2 SQIVND (reference sequence). The CDR3 consists of 15 residues. The CDR3, as DNA: TGTGCCAGTAGTCCCAGGACAGGGATAGGCTACGAGCAGTACTTC. This gives the protein CASSPRTGIGYEQYF.

To note about this clone: One junction end does not reproduce the germline sequence, and a read error may be involved. This specimen includes other DNA sequences encoding the same CDR3. The rearrangement links TRBV10-3 to TRBJ1-6, with a possible D match to TRBD1 (6 bases). The CDR3 spans 13 residues. CDR1 and CDR2 (germline): ENHRY, SYGVKD. The CDR3 bases are TGTGCCAACTCAGGGGAAAATAATTCACCCCTTCACTTT. It specifies CANSGENNSPLHF.

The V gene is TRBV7-2, the J gene TRBJ1-2; the D is unclear. Trimming pared 1 base from V and 2 bases from J, leaving 5 bases between. The V gene's germline CDR1 is SGHTA and CDR2 FQGNSA. The CDR3 covers 13 residues. The CDR3 DNA sequence: TGTGCCAGCAGCTTAGGGCCCAACTATGGCTACACCTTC. Translating it yields CASSLGPNYGYTF. The full variable domain, with the rest looked up from reference TRBV7-2 and TRBJ1-2, is GAGVSQSPSNKVTEKGKDVELRCDPISGHTALYWYRQSLGQGLEFLIYFQGNSAPDKSGLPSDRFSAERTGGSVSTLTIQRTQQEDSAVYLCASSLGPNYGYTFGSGTRLTVV.

V and J are TRBV30 and TRBJ2-1; D remains unclear. Looked up from germline, CDR1 is GTSNPN and CDR2 is SVGIG (reference sequence). The CDR3 is 12 amino acids. V was trimmed by 8 bases and J by 4 bases, leaving 12 bases between them. In DNA form, the CDR3 reads TGTGCCAGCATGGCGGTATACAATGAGCAGTTCTTC. Its translation: CASMAVYNEQFF.

The chain couples TRBV6-1 to TRBJ2-1; 10 bases fit TRBD2. CDR3 size: 14 residues. V was pared by 7 bases and J by 4 bases, with 4 bases of the junction left unmatched. The germline gives CDR1 MNHNS, CDR2 SASEGT. The CDR3 reads CASTGLAAYNEQFF. In DNA, the CDR3 is TGTGCCAGCACAGGACTAGCGGCGTACAATGAGCAGTTCTTC.

This rearrangement joins TRBV5-1 to TRBJ2-3; unclear D gene. V lost 5 bases to trimming and J lost 6 bases, with 16 bases between them. This CDR3 contains 14 residues. Germline V gives CDR1 SGHRS, CDR2 YFSETQ. CDR3 loop: CASRHRPESDTQYF. The CDR3 nucleotides are TGCGCCAGCAGGCACAGACCCGAATCCGATACGCAGTATTTT.